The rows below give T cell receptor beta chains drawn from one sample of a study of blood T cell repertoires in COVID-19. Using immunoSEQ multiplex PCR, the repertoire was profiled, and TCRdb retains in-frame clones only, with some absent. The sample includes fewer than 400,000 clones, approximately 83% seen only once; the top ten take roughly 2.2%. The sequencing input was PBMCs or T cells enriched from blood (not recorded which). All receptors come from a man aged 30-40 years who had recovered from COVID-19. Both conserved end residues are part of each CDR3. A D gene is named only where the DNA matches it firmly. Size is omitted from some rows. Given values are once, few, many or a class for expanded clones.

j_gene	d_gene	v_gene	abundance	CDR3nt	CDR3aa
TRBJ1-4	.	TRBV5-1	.	TGCGCCAGCAGCACCCACATCTCTACTAATGAAAAACTGTTTTTT	CASSTHISTNEKLFF
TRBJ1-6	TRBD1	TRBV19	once	TGTGCCAGTAGTCCCGGGACAGGGGATTCACCCCTCCACTTT	CASSPGTGDSPLHF
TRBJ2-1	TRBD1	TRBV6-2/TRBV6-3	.	TGTGCCAGCAGTTCAACCCAGGGGGTCCATGAGCAGTTCTTC	CASSSTQGVHEQFF
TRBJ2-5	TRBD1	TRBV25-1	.	TGTGCCAGCAGTGAAGGGGACAGGGGACGGGAGACCCAGTACTTC	CASSEGDRGRETQYF
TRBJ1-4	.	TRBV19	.	TGTGCCAGTAGTTCGCGGGGCATAGGGGAAAAACTGTTTTTT	CASSSRGIGEKLFF
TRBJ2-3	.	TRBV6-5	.	TGTGCCAGCAGACTTACAGGGCCTCGCACAGATACGCAGTATTTT	CASRLTGPRTDTQYF
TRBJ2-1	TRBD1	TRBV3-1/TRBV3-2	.	TGTGCCAGCAGCCACCTTGGGGACAGGGCCAATGAGCAGTTCTTC	CASSHLGDRANEQFF
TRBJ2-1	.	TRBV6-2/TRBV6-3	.	TGTGCCAGCAGTTACCTCCCGACCAGCGGACTTTACAATGAGCAGTTCTTC	CASSYLPTSGLYNEQFF
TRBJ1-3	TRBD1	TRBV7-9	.	TGTGCCAGCAGCTGGGGAGGGACAGGCTCTGGAAACACCATATATTTT	CASSWGGTGSGNTIYF
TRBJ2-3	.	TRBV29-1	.	TGCAGCGTCGGAGGGGTTGGAGATACGCAGTATTTT	CSVGGVGDTQYF
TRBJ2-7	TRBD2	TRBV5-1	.	TGCGCCAGCAGCTTGGAAGCTAGCGGGGGGTTGAACTTC	CASSLEASGGLNF
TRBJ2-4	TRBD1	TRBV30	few	TGTGCCTGGAGTGTACAGTCAGGGGGCATTCAGTACTTC	CAWSVQSGGIQYF
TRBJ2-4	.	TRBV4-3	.	TGCGCCAGCAGCCGTTCGACCAGGGGTGGCATTCAGTACTTC	CASSRSTRGGIQYF
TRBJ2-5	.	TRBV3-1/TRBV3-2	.	TGTGCCAGCAGCCAGGGGGGGCCGGGGACCCAGTACTTC	CASSQGGPGTQYF
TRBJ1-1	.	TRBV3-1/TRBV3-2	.	TGTGCCAGCAGCCAAGTTGAGGGAAACACTGAAGCTTTCTTT	CASSQVEGNTEAFF
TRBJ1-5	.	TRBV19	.	TGTGCCAGTAGTAGAGCGAGCAATCAGCCCCAGCATTTT	CASSRASNQPQHF
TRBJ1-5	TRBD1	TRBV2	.	TGTGCCAGCATGACGGGAGGGGGCGGTCAGCCCCAGCATTTT	CASMTGGGGQPQHF
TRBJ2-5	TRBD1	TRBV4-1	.	TGCGCCAGCAGCCCACAGGGGGTAGAGACCCAGTACTTC	CASSPQGVETQYF
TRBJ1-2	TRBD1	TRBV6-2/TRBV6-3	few	TGTGCCAGCAGTTACTCGAATGCAGGGGGCGGCTATGGCTACACCTTC	CASSYSNAGGGYGYTF